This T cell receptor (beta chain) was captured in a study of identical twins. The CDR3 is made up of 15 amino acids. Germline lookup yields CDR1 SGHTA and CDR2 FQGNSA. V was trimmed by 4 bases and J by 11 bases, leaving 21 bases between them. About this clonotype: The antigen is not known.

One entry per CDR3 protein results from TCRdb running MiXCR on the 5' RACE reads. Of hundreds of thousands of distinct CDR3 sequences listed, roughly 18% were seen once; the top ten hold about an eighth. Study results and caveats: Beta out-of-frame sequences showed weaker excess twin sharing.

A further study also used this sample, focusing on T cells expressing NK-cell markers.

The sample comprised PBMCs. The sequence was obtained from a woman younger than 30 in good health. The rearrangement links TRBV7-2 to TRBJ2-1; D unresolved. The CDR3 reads CASSYPTNAPIKQFF. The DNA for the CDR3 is TGTGCCAGCAGCTACCCAACTAACGCCCCAATTAAGCAGTTCTTC. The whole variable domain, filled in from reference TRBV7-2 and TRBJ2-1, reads GAGVSQSPSNKVTEKGKDVELRCDPISGHTALYWYRQSLGQGLEFLIYFQGNSAPDKSGLPSDRFSAERTGGSVSTLTIQRTQQEDSAVYLCASSYPTNAPIKQFFGPGTRLTVL.